This T cell receptor (beta chain) was captured by sequencing in a study of cytomegalovirus exposure and HLA in healthy donors. The PCR ran on 60 Vbeta and 13 Jbeta primers. TCRdb keeps only in-frame clones here, not all; method: immunoSEQ multiplex PCR. The data contain under 110,000 clones, roughly 82% of them singletons. The sample taken for sequencing was PBMCs. The clonotype comes from a man over 45 in good health and CMV-seronegative.

This CDR3 is CASSGGPQETQYF. The CDR3 DNA is TGTGCCAGCAGCGGAGGCCCTCAAGAGACCCAGTACTTC. The rearrangement joins TRBV5-5 to TRBJ2-5, with D possibly matching TRBD2 (5 bases). Trimming took off 4 bases at V and 2 bases at J, with 9 bases between the two ends. Germline V gene data show CDR1 as SGHKS and CDR2 as YYEKEE (reference sequence). The CDR3 covers 13 residues. The whole variable domain, filled in from reference TRBV5-5 and TRBJ2-5, reads DAGVTQSPTHLIKTRGQQVTLRCSPISGHKSVSWYQQVLGQGPQFIFQYYEKEERGRGNFPDRFSARQFPNYSSELNVNALLLGDSALYLCASSGGPQETQYFGPGTRLLVL.